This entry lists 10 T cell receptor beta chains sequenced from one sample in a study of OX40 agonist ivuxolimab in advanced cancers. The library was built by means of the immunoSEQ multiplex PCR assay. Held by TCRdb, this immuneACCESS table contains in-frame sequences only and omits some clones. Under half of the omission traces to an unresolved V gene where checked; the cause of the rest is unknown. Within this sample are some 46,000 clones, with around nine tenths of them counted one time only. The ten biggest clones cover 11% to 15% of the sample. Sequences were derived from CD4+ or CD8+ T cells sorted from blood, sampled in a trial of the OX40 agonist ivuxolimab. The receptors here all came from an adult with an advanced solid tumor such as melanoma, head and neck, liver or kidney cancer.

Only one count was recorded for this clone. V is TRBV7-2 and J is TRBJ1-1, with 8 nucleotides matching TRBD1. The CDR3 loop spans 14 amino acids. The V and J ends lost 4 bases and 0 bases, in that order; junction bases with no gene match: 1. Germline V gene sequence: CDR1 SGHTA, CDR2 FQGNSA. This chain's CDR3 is CASSSGQVNTEAFF. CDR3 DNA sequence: TGTGCCAGCAGCTCGGGACAGGTGAACACTGAAGCTTTCTTT.

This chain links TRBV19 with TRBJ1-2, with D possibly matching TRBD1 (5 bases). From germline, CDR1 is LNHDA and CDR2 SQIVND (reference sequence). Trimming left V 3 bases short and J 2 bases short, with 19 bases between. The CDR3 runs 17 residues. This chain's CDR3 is CASSIGFEGRGNYGYTF. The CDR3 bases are TGTGCCAGTAGTATTGGGTTTGAGGGGCGTGGGAACTATGGCTACACCTTC.

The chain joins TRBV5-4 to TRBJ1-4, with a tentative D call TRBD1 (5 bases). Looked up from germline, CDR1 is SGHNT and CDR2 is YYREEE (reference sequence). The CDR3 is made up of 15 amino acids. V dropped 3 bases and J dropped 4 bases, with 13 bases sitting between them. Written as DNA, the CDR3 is TGTGCCAGCAGCTCTAACCGGGGCCTTAATGAAAAACTGTTTTTT. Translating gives CASSSNRGLNEKLFF.

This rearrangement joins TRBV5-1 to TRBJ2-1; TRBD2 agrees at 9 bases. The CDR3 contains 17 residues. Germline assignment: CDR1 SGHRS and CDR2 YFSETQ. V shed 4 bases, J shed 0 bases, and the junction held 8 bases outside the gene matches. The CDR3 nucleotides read TGCGCCAGCAGCAATCTTCTAGCGGGAAGCTCCTACAATGAGCAGTTCTTC. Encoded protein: CASSNLLAGSSYNEQFF. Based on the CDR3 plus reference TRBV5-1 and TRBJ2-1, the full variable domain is KAGVTQTPRYLIKTRGQQVTLSCSPISGHRSVSWYQQTPGQGLQFLFEYFSETQRNKGNFPGRFSGRQFSNSRSEMNVSTLELGDSALYLCASSNLLAGSSYNEQFFGPGTRLTVL.

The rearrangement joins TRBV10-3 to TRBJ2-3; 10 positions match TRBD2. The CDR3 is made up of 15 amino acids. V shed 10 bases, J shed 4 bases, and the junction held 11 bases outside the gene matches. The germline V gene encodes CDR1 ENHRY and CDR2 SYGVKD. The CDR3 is CATTGTSVGSDTQYF. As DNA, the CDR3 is TGTGCCACCACCGGGACTAGCGTCGGTTCAGATACGCAGTATTTT.

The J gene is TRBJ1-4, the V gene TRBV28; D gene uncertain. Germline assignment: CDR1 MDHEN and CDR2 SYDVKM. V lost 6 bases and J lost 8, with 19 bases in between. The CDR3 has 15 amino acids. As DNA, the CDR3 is TGTGCCAGCAGCCAATGGATCTCTGTCGGCGAAAAACTGTTTTTT. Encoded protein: CASSQWISVGEKLFF.

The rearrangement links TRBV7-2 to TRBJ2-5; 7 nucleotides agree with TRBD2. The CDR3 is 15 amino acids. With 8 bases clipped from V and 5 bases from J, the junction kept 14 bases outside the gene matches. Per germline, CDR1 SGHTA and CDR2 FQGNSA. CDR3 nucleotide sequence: TGTGCCAGCGTCGGGCGGGAGAGGACAATGGAGACCCAGTACTTC. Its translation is CASVGRERTMETQYF.

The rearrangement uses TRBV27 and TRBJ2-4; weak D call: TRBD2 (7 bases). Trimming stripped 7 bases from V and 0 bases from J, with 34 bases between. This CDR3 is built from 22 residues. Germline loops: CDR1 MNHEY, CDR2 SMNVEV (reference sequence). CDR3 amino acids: CASTPRGPFGDIGTLAKNIQYF. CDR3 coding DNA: TGTGCCAGCACCCCGCGGGGGCCTTTCGGCGACATCGGGACGCTAGCCAAAAACATTCAGTACTTC.

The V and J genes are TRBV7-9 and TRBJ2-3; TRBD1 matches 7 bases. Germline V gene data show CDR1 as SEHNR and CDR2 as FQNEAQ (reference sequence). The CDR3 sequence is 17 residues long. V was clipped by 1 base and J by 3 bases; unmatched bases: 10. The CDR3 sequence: CASSLGATGDRTDTQYF. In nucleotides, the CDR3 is TGTGCCAGCAGCTTAGGGGCAACAGGGGATAGGACAGATACGCAGTATTTT. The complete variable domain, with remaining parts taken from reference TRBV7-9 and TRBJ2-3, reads DTGVSQNPRHKITKRGQNVTFRCDPISEHNRLYWYRQTLGQGPEFLTYFQNEAQLEKSRLLSDRFSAERPKGSFSTLEIQRTEQGDSAMYLCASSLGATGDRTDTQYFGPGTRLTVL.

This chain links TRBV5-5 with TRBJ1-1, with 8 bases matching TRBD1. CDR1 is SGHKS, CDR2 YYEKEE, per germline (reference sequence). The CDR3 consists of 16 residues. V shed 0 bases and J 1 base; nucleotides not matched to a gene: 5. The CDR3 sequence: CASSLGLGQANTEAFF. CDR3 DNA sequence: TGTGCCAGCAGCTTGGGGTTGGGACAGGCGAACACTGAAGCTTTCTTT.